The 29 T cell receptor beta chains below come from one sample, sequenced in a study of type 1 regulatory T cells. TCRdb reprocessed the reads via MiXCR and lists one record per CDR3 protein. This table holds under 3,500 distinct CDR3 sequences, less than 9% found once. No antigen is known for these receptors. Sequenced sample: cultured T cells, either the whole culture or a sorted T cell fraction (not recorded which). These receptors were obtained from a human donor in good health.

This clonotype was seen at least ten times. The V and J genes are TRBV18 and TRBJ2-1, with TRBD2 matching over 7 bases. V lost 3 bases to trimming and J lost 5 bases; unmatched junction nucleotides: 10. Germline values: CDR1 KGHSH, CDR2 LQKENI. The CDR3 has 16 residues. DNA for the CDR3: TGTGCCAGCTCACCTCAAGCGGGAAACCTCCACAATGAGCAGTTCTTC. It translates to CASSPQAGNLHNEQFF.

This clonotype was detected a few times. This may stem from a read error, because a much larger clone lies one nucleotide away. The J gene is TRBJ1-4, the V gene TRBV20-1, with TRBD1 matching over 9 bases. J was trimmed by 10 bases and V by 6 bases; bases with no gene match: 9. The V gene's germline CDR1 is DFQATT and CDR2 SNEGSKA (reference sequence). The CDR3 runs 13 residues. The CDR3 here is CSAKQTGGGKLFF. DNA for the CDR3: TGCAGTGCAAAACAGACAGGGGGGGGAAAACTGTTTTTT.

This clonotype is medium-sized. The chain employs TRBV12-3 or TRBV12-4 and TRBJ2-7, with D uncertain. The V end was cut by 4 bases, the J end by 3 bases, with 7 bases between. This CDR3 has 12 residues. CDR3 loop: CASSSPLYEQYF. The CDR3 DNA follows: TGTGCCAGCAGTTCCCCTCTCTACGAGCAGTACTTC.

Judged by abundance, this clonotype is medium-sized. The chain carries TRBV20-1 and TRBJ1-2; D is unresolved. This CDR3 comprises 14 residues. In germline, CDR1 is DFQATT, CDR2 SNEGSKA (reference sequence). The V end lost 7 bases, the J end lost 4 bases, and 19 bases lay between the germline ends. The CDR3 DNA reads as TGCAGTGGGGCATTGGGCGCCCAATCCTATGGCTACACCTTC. Amino acids: CSGALGAQSYGYTF.

In its sample, this clonotype is large. Written as DNA, the CDR3 is TGTGCCAGCAGCCCCAAGACTAGCGGGAGCCTCAATGAGCAGTTCTTC. It specifies CASSPKTSGSLNEQFF. The chain carries TRBV7-7 and TRBJ2-1, with TRBD2 identical over 12 bases. Losses at the gene ends were 5 bases for V and 6 bases for J; bases not matched to a gene: 8. CDR1 and CDR2 (germline): SSHAT, FNYEAQ (reference sequence). This CDR3 has 16 amino acids.

This clonotype is classed as medium-sized. This chain links TRBV7-9 with TRBJ1-1; D is unclear. Germline lookup yields CDR1 SEHNR and CDR2 FQNEAQ (reference sequence). CDR3 length: 19 residues. V shed 4 bases and J shed 0 bases, with 24 bases lying between them. CDR3 region: CASSYFRGTKGTVNTEAFF. The CDR3 DNA follows: TGTGCCAGCAGCTATTTCCGGGGAACGAAAGGCACCGTGAACACTGAAGCTTTCTTT.

By share of the sample, this clonotype is medium-sized. The rearrangement joins TRBV7-6 to TRBJ2-7, with TRBD2 matching over 15 bases. The CDR3 length is 16 residues. The ends lost 5 bases at V and 6 bases at J; junction bases unmatched: 8. Germline assignment: CDR1 SGHVS and CDR2 FNYEAQ. CDR3 region: CASSKRSGLAGGEQYF. The CDR3 region has the DNA TGTGCCAGCAGCAAACGATCGGGACTAGCGGGGGGCGAGCAGTACTTC. Full variable domain (remainder filled in from reference TRBV7-6 and TRBJ2-7): GAGVSQSPRYKVTKRGQDVALRCDPISGHVSLYWYRQALGQGPEFLTYFNYEAQQDKSGLPNDRFSAERPEGSISTLTIQRTEQRDSAMYRCASSKRSGLAGGEQYFGPGTRLTVT.

This clonotype was observed many times. This chain joins TRBV5-4 and TRBJ2-5, with 9 nucleotides matching TRBD2. There are 15 residues in the CDR3. Trimming took 4 bases from V and 6 from J; bases not matched to a gene: 10. Germline loops: CDR1 SGHNT, CDR2 YYREEE (reference sequence). Here the CDR3 reads CASSPTGLARQTQYF. In DNA form, the CDR3 reads TGTGCCAGCAGCCCCACTGGACTAGCGCGGCAGACCCAGTACTTC.

This clonotype counts as medium-sized. The chain has TRBV20-1 and TRBJ2-1, with 13 bases aligning to TRBD2. The CDR3 consists of 14 residues. Germline V lookup: CDR1 DFQATT, CDR2 SNEGSKA (reference sequence). V trimming: 6 bases; J trimming: 8 bases; junction bases outside the gene matches: 7. DNA for the CDR3: TGCAGTGCAAGACTAGCGGGAGGTGCGGATGAGCAGTTCTTC. Amino acids: CSARLAGGADEQFF.

By share of the sample, this clonotype is medium-sized. The rearrangement links TRBV29-1 to TRBJ2-7; tentatively, D is TRBD1 or TRBD2 (5 bases each). The germline V gene has CDR1 SQVTM and CDR2 ANQGSEA. V was cut by 3 bases and J by 4 bases, with 13 bases left in between. The CDR3 length is 13 residues. The CDR3 DNA is TGCAGCGTTGACGGTCGGGGCCCTTACGAGCAGTACTTC. This sequence encodes CSVDGRGPYEQYF.

By share, this clonotype ranks as medium-sized. The chain is built from TRBV5-6 and TRBJ2-5; 7 positions agree with TRBD1. Germline V gives CDR1 SGHDT, CDR2 YYEEEE. V trimming: 4 bases; J trimming: 3 bases; junction bases outside the gene matches: 15. The CDR3 loop spans 17 amino acids. CDR3 sequence: CASSANYGTAREETQYF. For the CDR3, the DNA is TGTGCCAGCAGCGCCAATTACGGGACAGCGAGAGAAGAGACCCAGTACTTC.

Comments on this clonotype: A clone one base away is much larger, so this may be a read error. J is TRBJ2-2 and V is TRBV28, with D possibly TRBD2 on 6 matching bases. CDR1 and CDR2 from the germline V gene are MDHEN and SYDVKM. The CDR3 spans 10 residues. CDR3 sequence reads: CASSTGGLFF. The CDR3 nucleotides are TGTGCCAGCAGTACCGGGGGGCTGTTTTTT.

Relative to its sample, this clonotype is medium-sized. V is TRBV5-1 and J is TRBJ2-7; the match to TRBD1 covers 8 bases. Per the germline V gene, CDR1 is SGHRS and CDR2 is YFSETQ. V dropped 5 bases and J dropped 0; count of bases not matched to a gene: 7. CDR3 length equals 15 residues. The DNA for the CDR3 is TGCGCCAGCAGAAGGCTACAGGGGGACTCCTACGAGCAGTACTTC. Residues: CASRRLQGDSYEQYF.

Sample share makes this clonotype medium-sized. The rearrangement uses TRBV10-2 and TRBJ2-7; D is uncertain. CDR3 size: 12 residues. V lost 10 bases and J lost 2, with 12 bases in between. CDR1 is WSHSY and CDR2 is SAAADI in the germline V gene. The CDR3 DNA is TGCGCCACCTCAGGAGCCCCCTACGAGCAGTACTTC. Amino acid sequence: CATSGAPYEQYF.

This clonotype is deemed medium-sized. V usage is TRBV4-1 and J usage is TRBJ2-2; no firm D call. V was trimmed by 0 bases and J by 4 bases, leaving 12 bases between them. The CDR3 spans 16 residues. CDR1 and CDR2 from the germline V gene are MGHRA and YSYEKL. CDR3 residues: CASSQEFAVGTGELFF. DNA of the CDR3: TGCGCCAGCAGCCAAGAATTTGCGGTCGGCACCGGGGAGCTGTTTTTT.

This clonotype is judged medium-sized. This chain links TRBV9 with TRBJ2-3; the D is unclear. The CDR3 covers 14 residues. The germline CDR1 and CDR2 sequences are SGDLS and YYNGEE. Trimming removed 0 bases at V and 2 bases at J, with 7 bases between. In DNA, the CDR3 is TGTGCCAGCAGCGTAGTCGCTTACACAGATACGCAGTATTTT. Its protein product is CASSVVAYTDTQYF.

This clonotype is labeled as medium-sized. This chain uses TRBV15 with TRBJ1-2; D remains unclear. CDR1 and CDR2 from the germline V gene are LNHNV and YYDKDF (reference sequence). With 0 bases removed from V and 8 bases from J, the gap between germline ends came to 7 bases. This CDR3 spans 12 amino acids. The CDR3 loop is CATSRDKQGYTF. The DNA for the CDR3 is TGTGCCACCAGCAGAGATAAGCAGGGCTACACCTTC.

This clonotype was observed a few times. A much bigger clone sits one base away, suggesting this may be a read error. The gene calls are TRBV20-1 and TRBJ2-7; D might be TRBD2 (6 bases). The germline V gene has CDR1 DFQATT and CDR2 SNEGSKA (reference sequence). This CDR3 has 15 residues. CDR3 protein: CSTRDPWRGNYEQYF. CDR3 nucleotide sequence: TGCAGTACTAGAGACCCCTGGCGGGGAAACTACGAGCAGTACTTC.

This clonotype qualifies as medium-sized (0.01 to 0.1%). The chain carries TRBV27 and TRBJ1-1; D possibly corresponds to TRBD1 (5 bases). From germline, CDR1 is MNHEY and CDR2 SMNVEV (reference sequence). V lost 6 bases, J lost 1 base, and 12 bases lay in between. The CDR3 is made up of 14 amino acids. The CDR3 loop is CASRDTGGNTEAFF. CDR3 in DNA: TGTGCCAGCAGAGACACCGGGGGGAACACTGAAGCTTTCTTT.

Relative to its sample, this clonotype is medium-sized. The chain uses TRBV6-1 and TRBJ2-6; no clear D gene. Per germline, CDR1 MNHNS and CDR2 SASEGT. The CDR3 sequence is 13 residues long. Trimming removed 10 bases from V and 2 bases from J, with 9 bases in between. The CDR3 DNA reads TGTGCCATTCTTGGGACTGGGGCCAACGTCCTGACTTTC. It codes for CAILGTGANVLTF.

This clonotype is medium-sized. J is TRBJ2-5 and V is TRBV5-1; D possibly matches TRBD1 or TRBD2 (5 bases each). The V and J ends lost 1 base and 1 base respectively, with 14 bases between them. Germline loops: CDR1 SGHRS, CDR2 YFSETQ. The CDR3 consists of 16 residues. CDR3 amino acids: CASSLSLRGTQETQYF. CDR3 in DNA: TGCGCCAGCAGCTTGTCCCTGAGGGGTACCCAAGAGACCCAGTACTTC. The whole variable domain, remainder taken from reference TRBV5-1 and TRBJ2-5, is KAGVTQTPRYLIKTRGQQVTLSCSPISGHRSVSWYQQTPGQGLQFLFEYFSETQRNKGNFPGRFSGRQFSNSRSEMNVSTLELGDSALYLCASSLSLRGTQETQYFGPGTRLLVL.

By its share, this clonotype is medium-sized. The chain links TRBV7-9 to TRBJ1-1; D might be TRBD1 (6 bases). The CDR3 loop spans 12 amino acids. The V end lost 3 bases, the J end lost 9 bases, and 11 bases lay between the germline ends. Germline V gene sequence: CDR1 SEHNR, CDR2 FQNEAQ (reference sequence). CDR3 nucleotide sequence: TGTGCCAGCAGCTTGGGGGCCCTTAAAGCTTTCTTT. It yields the protein CASSLGALKAFF.

By frequency in the sample, this clonotype is medium-sized. This chain links TRBV12-3 or TRBV12-4 with TRBJ2-7; TRBD1 agrees at 8 bases. V lost 6 bases, J lost 3 bases, and 10 bases stayed unmatched. The CDR3 is 15 residues long. The CDR3 bases are TGTGCCAGCAGATCTAATATAACAGGGGGCTACGAGCAGTACTTC. Residues: CASRSNITGGYEQYF.

In this sample, this clonotype is medium-sized. The CDR3 nucleotides read TGTGCCAGCGGCCGACTAGCGGGAGTAATATACGAGCAGTACTTC. This sequence encodes CASGRLAGVIYEQYF. The rearrangement uses TRBV6-5 and TRBJ2-7; 12 bases are shared with TRBD2. The germline gives CDR1 MNHEY, CDR2 SVGAGI. The CDR3 runs to 15 residues. Trimming cost V 8 bases and J 4 bases; bases outside gene matches: 9.

Within the sample, this clonotype is medium-sized (0.01 to 0.1%). This rearrangement joins TRBV5-1 to TRBJ1-1; D gene uncertain. Germline assignment: CDR1 SGHRS and CDR2 YFSETQ. The CDR3 spans 15 residues. Trimming stripped 4 bases from V and 0 bases from J, with 13 bases between. The CDR3: CASSLQIGMNTEAFF. CDR3 DNA: TGCGCCAGCAGCCTTCAAATTGGGATGAACACTGAAGCTTTCTTT.

This clonotype is categorized as medium-sized. The chain carries TRBV12-3 or TRBV12-4 and TRBJ1-3; D remains ambiguous. The CDR3 contains 14 residues. Between the trimmed V and J ends, which lost 10 bases and 0 bases, there was a span of 13 bases. The DNA of the CDR3 is TGTGCCACCTCTGAAATAATCTCTGGAAACACCATATATTTT. This gives the protein CATSEIISGNTIYF.

This clonotype counts as medium-sized. The J gene is TRBJ1-2, the V gene TRBV7-2, with D unclear. V gave up 3 bases and J gave up 6 bases, with 8 bases separating them. Germline CDR1 reads SGHTA; CDR2 reads FQGNSA. This CDR3 has 12 amino acids. CDR3 region: CASSFTVDGYTF. CDR3 DNA sequence: TGTGCCAGCAGCTTCACGGTGGATGGCTACACCTTC.

This clonotype was detected many times. The chain combines TRBV19 with TRBJ1-1; D not resolved. This CDR3 has 14 amino acids. Trimming shortened V by 3 bases and J by 7 bases, and 15 bases separated the two germline ends. CDR1 LNHDA and CDR2 SQIVND come from the germline V gene (reference sequence). CDR3 DNA: TGTGCCAGTAGTATTTTAGGGCACGAATTTGAAGCTTTCTTT. Protein sequence: CASSILGHEFEAFF. The complete variable domain, with remaining parts taken from reference TRBV19 and TRBJ1-1, reads DGGITQSPKYLFRKEGQNVTLSCEQNLNHDAMYWYRQDPGQGLRLIYYSQIVNDFQKGDIAEGYSVSREKKESFPLTVTSAQKNPTAFYLCASSILGHEFEAFFGQGTRLTVV.

By frequency in the sample, this clonotype is medium-sized. This chain links TRBV12-3 or TRBV12-4 with TRBJ2-7; 7 positions match TRBD1. V gave up 5 bases and J gave up 3 bases; unmatched junction bases: 4. The CDR3 has 13 amino acids. The CDR3 sequence: CASSKRQGYEQYF. DNA for the CDR3: TGTGCCAGCAGTAAGCGACAGGGCTACGAGCAGTACTTC.